Below are 10 T cell receptor beta chains sequenced from a single sample in a study of cytomegalovirus exposure and HLA in healthy donors. PCR employed 60 Vbeta and 13 Jbeta primers. Clones were sequenced by immunoSEQ multiplex PCR, and TCRdb holds only the in-frame ones, with some missing. The sample records approximately 82,000 clones, about a tenth being singletons. The sample was PBMCs. These TCRs come from a man aged 60 to 75 in good health and CMV-seropositive.

The genes are TRBV7-2 and TRBJ2-3; 8 bases are a match to TRBD2. J lost 3 bases, V lost 4 bases, and 3 bases had no gene match. CDR3 size: 14 residues. Looked up from germline, CDR1 is SGHTA and CDR2 is FQGNSA. The CDR3 reads CASSYSGITDTQYF. DNA for the CDR3: TGTGCCAGCAGCTATAGCGGGATTACAGATACGCAGTATTTT.

The V call is TRBV5-1, the J call TRBJ2-2; 12 bases are shared with TRBD2. The CDR3 length is 16 residues. The germline V gene encodes CDR1 SGHRS and CDR2 YFSETQ. V lost 4 bases and J lost 8; bases outside the gene matches: 9. The CDR3 bases are TGCGCCAGCAGCCCGGACCTAGCGGGAGGGGCTGGGGAGCTGTTTTTT. Its translation is CASSPDLAGGAGELFF.

There are a few counts of this clone. The gene calls are TRBV5-1 and TRBJ2-2; 7 bases fit TRBD2. With 3 bases clipped from V and 2 bases from J, the junction kept 16 bases outside the gene matches. Germline CDR1 is SGHRS and CDR2 is YFSETQ. The CDR3 has 19 residues. The CDR3 DNA sequence: TGCGCCAGCAGCTCGGGAGGCGATTATGTATTACTAAACACCGGGGAGCTGTTTTTT. This sequence encodes CASSSGGDYVLLNTGELFF.

The genes are TRBV6-1 and TRBJ1-4; 7 nucleotides match TRBD1. CDR3 size: 13 residues. J was trimmed by 1 base and V by 9 bases; bases with no gene match: 2. CDR1 is MNHNS and CDR2 is SASEGT in the germline V gene. The CDR3 sequence is CASNRGTNEKLFF. DNA of the CDR3: TGTGCCAGTAACAGGGGAACTAATGAAAAACTGTTTTTT.

This clone was picked up a small number of times. The genes are TRBV15 and TRBJ1-2; the match to TRBD1 covers 10 bases. Germline loops: CDR1 LNHNV, CDR2 YYDKDF (reference sequence). J lost 1 base, V lost 1 base, and 6 bases had no gene match. The CDR3 contains 17 residues. The CDR3: CATSRGGTGADNYGYTF. In DNA, the CDR3 is TGTGCCACCAGCAGAGGGGGGACAGGGGCGGATAACTATGGCTACACCTTC.

V and J are TRBV28 and TRBJ2-7; TRBD2 might be the D (6 bases). The CDR3 is 12 amino acids. With 5 bases removed from V and 3 bases from J, the gap between germline ends came to 8 bases. Germline CDR1 and CDR2: MDHEN and SYDVKM. CDR3 bases: TGTGCCAGCAGTAGGGAGGACTACGAGCAGTACTTC. Its translation: CASSREDYEQYF.

This chain uses TRBV11-1 with TRBJ1-1; 7 bases match TRBD1. In germline, CDR1 is SGHAT, CDR2 FQDESV (reference sequence). With 6 bases clipped from V and 3 bases from J, the junction kept 7 bases outside the gene matches. CDR3 length equals 14 residues. CDR3 sequence: CASSLPGQYTEAFF. The CDR3 DNA reads TGTGCCAGCAGTTTACCGGGACAGTACACTGAAGCTTTCTTT.

V gene TRBV10-2 combines with J gene TRBJ2-7, with 9 bases matching TRBD2. The CDR3 runs 16 residues. Germline CDR1 WSHSY, CDR2 SAAADI. Trimming cost V 5 bases and J 0 bases; bases outside gene matches: 8. CDR3 bases: TGCGCCAGCAGTATCTCTAGCGGGATTAGCTCCTACGAGCAGTACTTC. Translating it yields CASSISSGISSYEQYF.

This clone was detected only a few times. The chain links TRBV5-4 to TRBJ2-7; 9 nucleotides line up with TRBD1. CDR1 SGHNT and CDR2 YYREEE come from the germline V gene (reference sequence). V was clipped by 4 bases and J by 5 bases; unmatched bases: 7. CDR3 length: 14 residues. CDR3 residues: CASSTGQGLDEQYV. The CDR3 nucleotides read TGTGCCAGCAGCACGGGACAGGGACTCGACGAGCAGTACGTC.

This chain uses TRBV11-2 with TRBJ2-1; D not resolved. The length of the CDR3 is 12 residues. The germline V and J ends were trimmed by 3 bases and 12 bases, with 12 bases remaining between them. The germline V gene has CDR1 SGHAT and CDR2 FQNNGV. CDR3 in DNA: TGTGCCAGCAGCTTTTCTATATTCGGGCAGTTCTTC. It encodes CASSFSIFGQFF.